This T cell receptor beta chain was found in a study of post-analysis software for immune sequencing data. Study information: Included courses were relapsing-remitting and secondary progressive multiple sclerosis; progressive-relapsing multiple sclerosis was also included. Study conclusions and caveats: Strong same-batch co-clustering of samples appeared with F measure clustering. The study found significantly lower normalized Chao1 diversity in multiple sclerosis patients than in controls. Compared with controls, patients had more of roughly five TRBV segments, including TRBV5-6, TRBV5-1 and TRBV20-1.

This CDR3 contains 17 residues. Trimming cost V 2 bases and J 3 bases, with 19 bases left between them. CDR1 is MNHEY and CDR2 is SVGAGI in the germline V gene. The authors incorporated unique molecular identifiers into the TCR beta cDNA libraries. It was from roughly 1 to 10 million T cells that approximately 500,000 cDNA molecules came. TCRdb redid the calling of the PCR reads with MiXCR, one entry per CDR3 protein. In the table there are roughly 400,000 distinct CDR3 sequences, roughly 40% of which are singletons. This clonotype was seen a few times. The antigen is unknown. J is TRBJ2-5 and V is TRBV6-5; a weak D match, TRBD2 (6 bases). The clonotype was recovered from a girl aged 2 to 9 with multiple sclerosis. The sequenced sample was blood. The CDR3 is CASSYHAGLAREETQYF. The CDR3 coding sequence is TGTGCCAGCAGTTACCACGCGGGGCTAGCGAGGGAAGAGACCCAGTACTTC.